Here is one T cell receptor beta chain with its context. Its specificity is not known. Each sample's input was around 250 ng genomic DNA, roughly 38,000 genome equivalents. One tube held mixed TRB-A and TRB-B primer pools for touch-down PCR. TCRdb re-called the multiplex PCR reads and gives one entry per CDR3 protein, without DNA. Its listing shows 2,000 to 2,500 distinct CDR3 sequences. Germline CDR1 is SGHTA and CDR2 is FQGTGA. The CDR3 is made up of 14 amino acids. This entry comes from a study of T cell clusters in autoimmune cytopenias. Study observations and caveats: Physiological T cell clusters of healthy donors were apparently absent in primary autoimmune cytopenia patients.

These data also formed part of another study, on T cell repertoires in aging, cancer and after chemotherapy. That report adds: The repertoire data cannot show anything about immunological memory following chemotherapy.

The source is a human donor in good health. The material sequenced was peripheral blood. The chain has TRBV7-3 and TRBJ1-2; TCRdb selects TRBD1, and the lack of DNA leaves this call unchecked. The CDR3 here is CARVFNRGPNGYTF.